The clone carrying this T cell receptor beta chain has just a few counts. Its specificity is unknown. Libraries were prepared by immunoSEQ multiplex PCR; TCRdb keeps only in-frame clonotypes and omits some of them. The sample has more than 120,000 clones, 90% to 95% seen once. The data originate from a study of T cell responses to AZD1222 COVID-19 vaccine. Study background: Pooled together were second doses at about 4 or about 12 weeks.

The study's findings and limits: Reportedly, nearly half of unique spike TCRs recognized epitopes outside B.1.351/B.1.1.7 mutations.

The specimen comprised peripheral blood, sampled on day 0 of AZD1222 vaccination. The source is an adult in good health.

CDR3 sequence: CASSLSSGDPGELFF. In DNA form, the CDR3 reads TGTGCCAGCAGCTTATCTTCAGGGGATCCCGGGGAGCTGTTTTTT. The genes are TRBV7-2 and TRBJ2-2, with D perhaps TRBD1 (6 bases). In germline, CDR1 is SGHTA, CDR2 FQGNSA. The CDR3 totals 15 residues. V was trimmed by 2 bases and J by 6 bases, leaving 13 bases between them.